This T cell receptor (beta chain) was identified in a study of blood T cell repertoires in COVID-19. About the research overall: Material from acute and convalescent COVID-19 was sourced from the United States, Italy and Spain.

As handled by the study authors: Reference gene primers were amplified, and this amplification served to estimate nucleated cell counts. Method: immunoSEQ multiplex PCR; TCRdb's copy keeps in-frame clones and lacks some. Clonal size and the V and J genes are those of that table, whereas D and trimming came from the DNA. The data contain about 480,000 clones, around nine tenths of them singletons. J was trimmed by 3 bases and V by 4 bases; bases with no gene match: 10. Per the germline V gene, CDR1 is SGDLS and CDR2 is YYNGEE. The CDR3 length is 15 residues. Donors of Cohort 3 who recovered were those that had two negative PCRs, clearance, or symptom resolution.

This chain links TRBV9 with TRBJ2-7, with 7 bases that match TRBD1. The sequence came from a woman aged 40 to 50 who had recovered from COVID-19. Sequenced input: PBMCs or T cells enriched from blood (not recorded which). The CDR3 is CASSLRQGTGYEQYF. The CDR3 DNA reads as TGTGCCAGCAGCCTTCGACAGGGAACAGGCTACGAGCAGTACTTC.